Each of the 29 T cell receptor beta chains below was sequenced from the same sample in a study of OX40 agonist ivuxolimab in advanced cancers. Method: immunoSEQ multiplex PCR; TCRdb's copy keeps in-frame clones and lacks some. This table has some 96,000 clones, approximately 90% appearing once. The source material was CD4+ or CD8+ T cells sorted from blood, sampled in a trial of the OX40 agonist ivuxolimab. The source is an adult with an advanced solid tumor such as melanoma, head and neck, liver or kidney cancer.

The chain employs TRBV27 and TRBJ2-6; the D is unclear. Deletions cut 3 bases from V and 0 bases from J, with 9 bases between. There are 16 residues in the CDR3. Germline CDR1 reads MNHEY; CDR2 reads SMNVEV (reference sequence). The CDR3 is CASSFGDFSGANVLTF. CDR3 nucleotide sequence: TGTGCCAGCAGTTTTGGAGATTTCTCTGGGGCCAACGTCCTGACTTTC.

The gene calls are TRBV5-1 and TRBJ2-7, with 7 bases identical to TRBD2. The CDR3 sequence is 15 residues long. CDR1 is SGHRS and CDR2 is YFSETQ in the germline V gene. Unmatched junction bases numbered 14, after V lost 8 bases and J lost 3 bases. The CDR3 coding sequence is TGCGCCAGTGCTGCCTTGGGGCGCGGGGGCTACGAGCAGTACTTC. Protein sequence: CASAALGRGGYEQYF. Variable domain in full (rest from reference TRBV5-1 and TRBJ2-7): KAGVTQTPRYLIKTRGQQVTLSCSPISGHRSVSWYQQTPGQGLQFLFEYFSETQRNKGNFPGRFSGRQFSNSRSEMNVSTLELGDSALYLCASAALGRGGYEQYFGPGTRLTVT.

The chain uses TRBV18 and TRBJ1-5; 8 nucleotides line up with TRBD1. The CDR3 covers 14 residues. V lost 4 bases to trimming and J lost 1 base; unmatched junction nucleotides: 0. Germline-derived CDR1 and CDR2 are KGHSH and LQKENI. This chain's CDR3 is CASSRQGSNQPQHF. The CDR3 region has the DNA TGTGCCAGCTCACGACAGGGGAGCAATCAGCCCCAGCATTTT.

CDR3 DNA: TGTGCCATCAGTGACACAGGGGACGGCAATCAGCCCCAGCATTTT. Protein: CAISDTGDGNQPQHF. This chain connects TRBV10-3 to TRBJ1-5; TRBD1 matches at 7 bases. Unmatched junction bases numbered 4, after V lost 3 bases and J lost 2 bases. This CDR3 has 15 amino acids. Germline V gene sequence: CDR1 ENHRY, CDR2 SYGVKD.

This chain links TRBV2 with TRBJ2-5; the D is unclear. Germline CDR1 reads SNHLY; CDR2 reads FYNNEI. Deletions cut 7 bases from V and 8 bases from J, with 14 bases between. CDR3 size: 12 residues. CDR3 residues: CASKTIGFTQYF. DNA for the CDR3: TGTGCCAGCAAAACTATAGGGTTCACCCAGTACTTC.

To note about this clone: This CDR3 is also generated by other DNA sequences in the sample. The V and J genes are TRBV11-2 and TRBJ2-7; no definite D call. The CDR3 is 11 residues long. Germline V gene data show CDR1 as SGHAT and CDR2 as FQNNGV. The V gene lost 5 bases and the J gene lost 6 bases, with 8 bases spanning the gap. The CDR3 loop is CASSLGREQYF. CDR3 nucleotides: TGTGCCAGCAGCCTTGGCCGCGAGCAGTACTTC.

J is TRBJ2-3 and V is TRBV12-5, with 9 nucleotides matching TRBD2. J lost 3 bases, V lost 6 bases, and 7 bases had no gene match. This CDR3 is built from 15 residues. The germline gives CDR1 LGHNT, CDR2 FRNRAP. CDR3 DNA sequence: TGTGCTAGTGGAAATAGCGGGGGAGATACAGATACGCAGTATTTT. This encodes CASGNSGGDTDTQYF. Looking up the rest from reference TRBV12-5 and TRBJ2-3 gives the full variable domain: DARVTQTPRHKVTEMGQEVTMRCQPILGHNTVFWYRQTMMQGLELLAYFRNRAPLDDSGMPKDRFSAEMPDATLATLKIQPSEPRDSAVYFCASGNSGGDTDTQYFGPGTRLTVL.

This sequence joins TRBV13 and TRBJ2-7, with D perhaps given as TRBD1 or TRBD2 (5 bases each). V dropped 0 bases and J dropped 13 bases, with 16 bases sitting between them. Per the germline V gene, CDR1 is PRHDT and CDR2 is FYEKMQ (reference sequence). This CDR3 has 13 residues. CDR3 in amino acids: CASSLGRVGGRYF. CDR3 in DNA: TGTGCCAGCAGCTTAGGCCGGGTTGGGGGACGTTACTTC. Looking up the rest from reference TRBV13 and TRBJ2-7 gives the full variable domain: AAGVIQSPRHLIKEKRETATLKCYPIPRHDTVYWYQQGPGQDPQFLISFYEKMQSDKGSIPDRFSAQQFSDYHSELNMSSLELGDSALYFCASSLGRVGGRYFGPGTRLTVT.

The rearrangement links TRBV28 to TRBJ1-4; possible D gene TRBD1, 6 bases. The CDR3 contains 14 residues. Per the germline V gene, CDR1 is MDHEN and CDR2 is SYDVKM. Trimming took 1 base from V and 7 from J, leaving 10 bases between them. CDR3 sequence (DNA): TGTGCCAGCAGTTTATCGGGGGCGCGTGAAAAACTGTTTTTT. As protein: CASSLSGAREKLFF.

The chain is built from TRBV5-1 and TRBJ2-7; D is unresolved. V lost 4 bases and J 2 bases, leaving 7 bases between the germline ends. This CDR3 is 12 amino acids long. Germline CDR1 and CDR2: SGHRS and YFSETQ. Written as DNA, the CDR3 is TGCGCCAGCAGCCCCGACACCTACGAGCAGTACTTC. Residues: CASSPDTYEQYF.

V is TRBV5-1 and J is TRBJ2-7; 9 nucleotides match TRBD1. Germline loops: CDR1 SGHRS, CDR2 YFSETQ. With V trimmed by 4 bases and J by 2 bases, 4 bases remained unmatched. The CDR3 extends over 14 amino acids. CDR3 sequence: CASSPNRGPYEQYF. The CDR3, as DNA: TGCGCCAGCAGCCCCAACAGGGGGCCCTACGAGCAGTACTTC.

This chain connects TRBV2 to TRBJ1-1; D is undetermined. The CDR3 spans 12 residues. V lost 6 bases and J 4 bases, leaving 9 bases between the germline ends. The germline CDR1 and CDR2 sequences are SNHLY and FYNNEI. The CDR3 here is CASRSEATEAFF. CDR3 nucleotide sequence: TGTGCCAGCAGGTCAGAAGCCACTGAAGCTTTCTTT.

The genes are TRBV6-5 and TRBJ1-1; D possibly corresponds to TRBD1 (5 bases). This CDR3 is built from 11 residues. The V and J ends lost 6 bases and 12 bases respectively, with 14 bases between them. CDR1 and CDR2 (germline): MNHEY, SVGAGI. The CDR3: CASSRDRRSFF. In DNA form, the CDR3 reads TGTGCCAGCAGCCGGGACCGTCGGTCTTTCTTT.

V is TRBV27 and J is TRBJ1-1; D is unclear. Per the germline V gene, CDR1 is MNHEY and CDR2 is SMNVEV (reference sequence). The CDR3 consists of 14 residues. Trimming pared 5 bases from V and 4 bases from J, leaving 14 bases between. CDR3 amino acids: CASSPGLGTTEAFF. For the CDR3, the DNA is TGTGCCAGCAGTCCTGGCCTTGGTACCACTGAAGCTTTCTTT.

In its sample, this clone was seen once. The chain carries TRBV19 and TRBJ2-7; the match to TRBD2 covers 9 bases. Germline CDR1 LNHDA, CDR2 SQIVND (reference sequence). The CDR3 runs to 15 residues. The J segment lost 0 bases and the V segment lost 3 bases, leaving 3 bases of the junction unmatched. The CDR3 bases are TGTGCCAGTAGTATTAAGGGACTAGCCTCCTACGAGCAGTACTTC. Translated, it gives CASSIKGLASYEQYF.

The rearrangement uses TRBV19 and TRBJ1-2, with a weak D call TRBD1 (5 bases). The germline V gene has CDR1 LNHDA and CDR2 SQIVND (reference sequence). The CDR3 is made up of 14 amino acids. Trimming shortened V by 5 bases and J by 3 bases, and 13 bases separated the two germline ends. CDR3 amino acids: CASSGQGGDYGYTF. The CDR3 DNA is TGTGCCAGTAGTGGGCAGGGAGGTGACTATGGCTACACCTTC.

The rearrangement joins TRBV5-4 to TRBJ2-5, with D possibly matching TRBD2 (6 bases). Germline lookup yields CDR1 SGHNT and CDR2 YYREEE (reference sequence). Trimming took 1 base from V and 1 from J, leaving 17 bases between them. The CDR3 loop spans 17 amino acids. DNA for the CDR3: TGTGCCAGCAGCTTGTCCCTCGGGGGAGGTGGCCAAGAGACCCAGTACTTC. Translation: CASSLSLGGGGQETQYF.

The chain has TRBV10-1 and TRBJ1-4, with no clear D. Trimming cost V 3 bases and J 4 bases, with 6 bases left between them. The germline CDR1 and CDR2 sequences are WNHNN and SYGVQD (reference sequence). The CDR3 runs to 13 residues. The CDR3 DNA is TGCGCCAGCAGTGATGGGAGTAATGAAAAACTGTTTTTT. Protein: CASSDGSNEKLFF.

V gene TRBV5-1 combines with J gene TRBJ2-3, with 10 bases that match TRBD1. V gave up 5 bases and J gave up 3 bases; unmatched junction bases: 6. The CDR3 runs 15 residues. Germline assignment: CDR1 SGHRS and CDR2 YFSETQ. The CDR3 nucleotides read TGCGCCAGCAGTTTTGACAGGGGGCGAACAGATACGCAGTATTTT. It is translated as CASSFDRGRTDTQYF. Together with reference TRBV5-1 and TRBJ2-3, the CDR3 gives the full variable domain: KAGVTQTPRYLIKTRGQQVTLSCSPISGHRSVSWYQQTPGQGLQFLFEYFSETQRNKGNFPGRFSGRQFSNSRSEMNVSTLELGDSALYLCASSFDRGRTDTQYFGPGTRLTVL.

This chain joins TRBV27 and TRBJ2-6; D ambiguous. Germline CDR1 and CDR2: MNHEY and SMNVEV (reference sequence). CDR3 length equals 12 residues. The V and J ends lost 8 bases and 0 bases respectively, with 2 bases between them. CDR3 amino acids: CASLSGANVLTF. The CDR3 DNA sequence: TGTGCCAGCCTCTCTGGGGCCAACGTCCTGACTTTC.

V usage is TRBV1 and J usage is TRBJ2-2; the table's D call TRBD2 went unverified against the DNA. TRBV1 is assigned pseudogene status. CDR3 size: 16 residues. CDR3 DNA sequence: TGCACCAGCAGCACGGCTAGCGGGGGGGCGGACGGGGAGCTGTTTTTT. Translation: CTSSTASGGADGELFF.

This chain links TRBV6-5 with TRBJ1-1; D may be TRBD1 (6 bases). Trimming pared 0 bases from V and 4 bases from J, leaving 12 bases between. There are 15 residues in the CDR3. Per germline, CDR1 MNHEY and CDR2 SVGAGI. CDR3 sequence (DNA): TGTGCCAGCAGTTACTCTACAGGGCTTGTCACTGAAGCTTTCTTT. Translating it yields CASSYSTGLVTEAFF.

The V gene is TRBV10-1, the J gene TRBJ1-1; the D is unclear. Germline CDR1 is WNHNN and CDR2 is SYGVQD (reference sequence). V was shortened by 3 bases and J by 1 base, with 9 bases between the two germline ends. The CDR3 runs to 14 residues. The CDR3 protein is CASSEPGENTEAFF. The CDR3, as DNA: TGCGCCAGCAGTGAACCAGGCGAGAACACTGAAGCTTTCTTT.

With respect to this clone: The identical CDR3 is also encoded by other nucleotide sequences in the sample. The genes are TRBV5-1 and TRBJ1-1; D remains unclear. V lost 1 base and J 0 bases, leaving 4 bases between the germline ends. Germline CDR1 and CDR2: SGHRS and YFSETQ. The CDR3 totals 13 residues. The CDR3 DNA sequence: TGCGCCAGCAGCTTGAGGATGAACACTGAAGCTTTCTTT. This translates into CASSLRMNTEAFF. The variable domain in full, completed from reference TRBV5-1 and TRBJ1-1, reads KAGVTQTPRYLIKTRGQQVTLSCSPISGHRSVSWYQQTPGQGLQFLFEYFSETQRNKGNFPGRFSGRQFSNSRSEMNVSTLELGDSALYLCASSLRMNTEAFFGQGTRLTVV.

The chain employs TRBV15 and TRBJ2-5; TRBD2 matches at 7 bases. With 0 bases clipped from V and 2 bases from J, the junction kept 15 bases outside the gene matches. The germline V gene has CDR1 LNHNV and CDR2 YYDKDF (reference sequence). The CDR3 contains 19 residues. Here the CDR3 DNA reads TGTGCCACCAGCAGAGATCTGGGGACTACTTTATTTCGGCAAGAGACCCAGTACTTC. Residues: CATSRDLGTTLFRQETQYF.

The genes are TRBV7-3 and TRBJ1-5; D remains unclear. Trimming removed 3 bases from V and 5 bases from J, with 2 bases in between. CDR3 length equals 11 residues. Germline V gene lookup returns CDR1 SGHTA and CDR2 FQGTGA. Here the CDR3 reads CASSFHQPQHF. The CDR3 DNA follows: TGTGCCAGCAGCTTCCATCAGCCCCAGCATTTT.

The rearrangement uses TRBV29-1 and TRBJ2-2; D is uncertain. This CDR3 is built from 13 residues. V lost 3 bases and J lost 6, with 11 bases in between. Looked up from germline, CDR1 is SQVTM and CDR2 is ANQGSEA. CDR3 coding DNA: TGCAGCGTTGATATTTCCTGGTCCGGGGAGCTGTTTTTT. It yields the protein CSVDISWSGELFF.

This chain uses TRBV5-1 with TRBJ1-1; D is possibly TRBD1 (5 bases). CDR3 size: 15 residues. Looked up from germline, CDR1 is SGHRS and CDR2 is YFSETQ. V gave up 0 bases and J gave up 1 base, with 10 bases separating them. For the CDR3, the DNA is TGCGCCAGCAGCTTGGGACAGTTCCGGAACACTGAAGCTTTCTTT. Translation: CASSLGQFRNTEAFF.

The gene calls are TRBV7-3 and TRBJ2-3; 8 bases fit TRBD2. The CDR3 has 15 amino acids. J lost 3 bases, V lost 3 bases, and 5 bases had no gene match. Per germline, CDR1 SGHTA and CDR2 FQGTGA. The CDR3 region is CASSLGLGGTDTQYF. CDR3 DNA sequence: TGTGCCAGCAGCTTGGGACTAGGCGGTACAGATACGCAGTATTTT.